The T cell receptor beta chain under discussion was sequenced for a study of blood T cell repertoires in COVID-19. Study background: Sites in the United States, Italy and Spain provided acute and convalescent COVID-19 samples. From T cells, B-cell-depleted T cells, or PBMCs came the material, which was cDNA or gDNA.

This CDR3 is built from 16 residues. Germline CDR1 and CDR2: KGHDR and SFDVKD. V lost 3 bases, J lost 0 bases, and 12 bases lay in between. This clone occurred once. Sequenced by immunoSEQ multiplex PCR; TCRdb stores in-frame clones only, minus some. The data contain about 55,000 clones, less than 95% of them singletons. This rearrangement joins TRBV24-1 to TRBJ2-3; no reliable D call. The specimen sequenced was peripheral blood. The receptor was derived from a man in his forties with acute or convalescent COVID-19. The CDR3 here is CATSDVGGPSTDTQYF. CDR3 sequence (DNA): TGTGCCACCAGTGATGTGGGTGGGCCGAGCACAGATACGCAGTATTTT.